This T cell receptor beta chain stems from a study of T cells in Graves' hyperthyroidism and ophthalmopathy. For the study at large: Before any treatment, at initial diagnosis, peripheral blood was collected.

At least ten counts were recorded for this clonotype. With 6 bases clipped from V and 9 bases from J, the junction kept 14 bases outside the gene matches. The CDR3 runs to 14 residues. In germline, CDR1 is DFQATT, CDR2 SNEGSKA (reference sequence). The study excluded patients with uncontrolled infection, other autoimmune disease, pregnancy or lactation. Based on clinical symptoms, serum thyroxine and TRAb, thyroid ultrasound and orbital computed tomography, diagnoses were reached. It was RNA transcripts that yielded the amplified TCR beta CDR3 regions. The study used the HTBI primer set for a first-round RT-PCR of the TCR CDR3. In TCRdb, the multiplex PCR reads were re-called with MiXCR into one record per CDR3 protein. The sample consists of about 350,000 distinct CDR3 sequences, less than 20% of them appearing once.

Sequencing was carried out using blood. V and J are TRBV20-1 and TRBJ1-5; 7 positions match TRBD1. The clonotype originates from a woman between 40 and 50 years old with Graves' ophthalmopathy. The CDR3 DNA reads TGCAGTGCCGCAAAGACAGGGACCGATAGGCCCCAGCATTTT. It encodes CSAAKTGTDRPQHF.